Each of the 18 T cell receptor beta chains below was sequenced from the same sample in a study of patients and donors after allogeneic stem cell transplantation. In TCRdb, the RT-PCR reads were re-called with MiXCR into one record per CDR3 protein. Altogether roughly 230,000 distinct CDR3 sequences are present, around 14% being singletons, with the ten largest covering about 9.9%. What was sequenced was blood, either unsorted or a sorted T cell fraction (not recorded which). All receptors derive from a human donor who was either an allogeneic HSCT recipient or a stem cell or donor lymphocyte infusion donor (not recorded which). It is not recorded whose cells these are; they may come from a transplant donor.

This clonotype has a count of ten or more. The V gene is TRBV7-8, the J gene TRBJ2-7; 9 bases map to TRBD1. The V gene end was trimmed by 5 bases and the J gene end by 5 bases; junction bases not matched to a gene: 4. Germline V lookup: CDR1 SGHVS, CDR2 FQNEAQ. The CDR3 spans 13 residues. This CDR3 reads CASSITGGHEQYF. CDR3 nucleotide sequence: TGTGCCAGCAGCATAACAGGGGGCCACGAGCAGTACTTC.

This clonotype has just a few counts. The CDR3 sequence is CASSYSITERAFF. Here the CDR3 DNA reads TGTGCCAGCAGTTACTCGATTACTGAACGGGCTTTCTTT. The chain is built from TRBV6-2 or TRBV6-3 and TRBJ1-1; no firm D call. In germline, CDR1 is MNHEY, CDR2 SVGEGT. The CDR3 spans 13 residues. Trimming pared 0 bases from V and 11 bases from J, leaving 13 bases between.

The V gene is TRBV9, the J gene TRBJ1-3, with 7 bases that match TRBD1. The germline gives CDR1 SGDLS, CDR2 YYNGEE. V gave up 0 bases and J gave up 0 bases; unmatched junction bases: 6. This CDR3 contains 17 residues. The DNA of the CDR3 is TGTGCCAGCAGCGTAGTGGACAGGTCGAGCTCTGGAAACACCATATATTTT. The encoded protein is CASSVVDRSSSGNTIYF.

The chain links TRBV7-2 to TRBJ2-3; D not resolved. The V gene's germline CDR1 is SGHTA and CDR2 FQGNSA. This CDR3 has 13 amino acids. V gave up 2 bases and J gave up 4 bases, with 7 bases separating them. The CDR3 spells CASSLWEADTQYF. CDR3 coding DNA: TGTGCCAGCAGCTTATGGGAAGCAGATACGCAGTATTTT.

The chain joins TRBV5-1 to TRBJ2-2; 9 positions match TRBD2. V lost 0 bases, J lost 1 base, and 1 base stayed unmatched. Germline values: CDR1 SGHRS, CDR2 YFSETQ. This CDR3 is built from 16 residues. CDR3 bases: TGCGCCAGCAGCTTGGTACTAGCGGGGAACACCGGGGAGCTGTTTTTT. Encoded protein: CASSLVLAGNTGELFF.

Ten or more counts support this clonotype. The genes are TRBV29-1 and TRBJ1-5; 8 nucleotides agree with TRBD1. Germline CDR1 is SQVTM and CDR2 is ANQGSEA. The CDR3 spans 13 residues. V lost 7 bases and J lost 5; bases outside the gene matches: 7. CDR3 in DNA: TGCAGCGCTGGTGACAGGGGCCATCAGCCCCAGCATTTT. Its translation is CSAGDRGHQPQHF. Together with reference TRBV29-1 and TRBJ1-5, the CDR3 gives the full variable domain: SAVISQKPSRDICQRGTSLTIQCQVDSQVTMMFWYRQQPGQSLTLIATANQGSEATYESGFVIDKFPISRPNLTFSTLTVSNMSPEDSSIYLCSAGDRGHQPQHFGDGTRLSIL.

V and J are TRBV12-2 and TRBJ1-1; no DNA check was done on the table's D call, TRBD1. TRBV12-2 is listed as a pseudogene. This CDR3 comprises 18 residues. This CDR3 is CASRLAWSGQWANTEAFF. The CDR3 DNA reads TGTGCAAGTCGCTTGGCGTGGTCCGGACAGTGGGCAAACACTGAAGCTTTCTTT.

In its sample, this clonotype was seen a few times. This chain links TRBV7-2 with TRBJ1-1; D not resolved. The germline gives CDR1 SGHTA, CDR2 FQGNSA. Trimming left V 6 bases short and J 4 bases short, with 18 bases between. This CDR3 comprises 15 residues. CDR3 sequence: CASSLSSFRGTEAFF. The DNA for the CDR3 is TGTGCCAGCAGTCTGTCTTCTTTCCGGGGCACTGAAGCTTTCTTT. Full variable domain (outside the CDR3, taken from reference TRBV7-2 and TRBJ1-1): GAGVSQSPSNKVTEKGKDVELRCDPISGHTALYWYRQSLGQGLEFLIYFQGNSAPDKSGLPSDRFSAERTGGSVSTLTIQRTQQEDSAVYLCASSLSSFRGTEAFFGQGTRLTVV.

This clonotype was detected only a few times. This chain links TRBV2 with TRBJ2-3, with 13 bases fitting TRBD2. The length of the CDR3 is 16 residues. Trimming removed 5 bases from V and 5 bases from J; junction bases left unmatched: 7. Germline V CDR1 and CDR2: SNHLY, FYNNEI. CDR3 nucleotide sequence: TGTGCCAGCAGTCTACTAGCGGGGGGGCTAAGAGATACGCAGTATTTT. Protein product: CASSLLAGGLRDTQYF.

V is TRBV6-1 and J is TRBJ2-1, with 11 bases lining up with TRBD2. V shed 6 bases and J 3 bases; nucleotides not matched to a gene: 13. The CDR3 is made up of 18 amino acids. The germline V gene has CDR1 MNHNS and CDR2 SASEGT. The DNA of the CDR3 is TGTGCCAGCAGCCACCCCCCGGGACTAGCGGCCTACTACAATGAGCAGTTCTTC. Protein sequence: CASSHPPGLAAYYNEQFF.

This clonotype has ten or more counts. The chain combines TRBV5-1 with TRBJ2-3; 9 bases line up with TRBD1. Trimming removed 4 bases from V and 0 bases from J; junction bases left unmatched: 6. The germline gives CDR1 SGHRS, CDR2 YFSETQ. The CDR3 contains 16 residues. The CDR3 DNA sequence: TGCGCCAGCAGCCCGGACAGGGGCTCTAGCACAGATACGCAGTATTTT. Translating it yields CASSPDRGSSTDTQYF.

This chain links TRBV27 with TRBJ1-1, with D possibly being TRBD1 (5 bases). Germline CDR1 is MNHEY and CDR2 is SMNVEV (reference sequence). The CDR3 contains 15 residues. The ends were cut back, 0 bases at V and 7 bases at J, with 15 bases in the middle. This CDR3 reads CASSLSARDEGEAFF. DNA for the CDR3: TGTGCCAGCAGTTTATCGGCCAGGGATGAGGGTGAAGCTTTCTTT.

CDR3 amino acids: CSARGGGPPETQYF. For the CDR3, the DNA is TGCAGTGCTAGGGGAGGTGGACCGCCAGAGACCCAGTACTTC. The chain uses TRBV20-1 and TRBJ2-5, with D perhaps matching TRBD2 (6 bases). The germline gives CDR1 DFQATT, CDR2 SNEGSKA (reference sequence). This CDR3 is built from 14 residues. The germline V and J ends were trimmed by 3 bases and 4 bases, with 15 bases remaining between them.

J is TRBJ1-1 and V is TRBV2; D not resolved. The CDR3 is 14 residues long. The germline gives CDR1 SNHLY, CDR2 FYNNEI. V lost 9 bases and J 1 base, leaving 15 bases between the germline ends. CDR3 loop: CARYGPGGNTEAFF. The CDR3 DNA is TGTGCCAGATACGGACCGGGTGGGAACACTGAAGCTTTCTTT.

The chain combines TRBV4-3 with TRBJ2-3; D unclear. CDR3 length: 15 residues. The V gene's germline CDR1 is LGHNA and CDR2 YSLEER. V shed 3 bases and J shed 1 base, with 11 bases lying between them. CDR3 sequence: CASSQDERGTDTQYF. For the CDR3, the DNA is TGCGCCAGCAGCCAGGACGAACGGGGCACAGATACGCAGTATTTT.

The sample holds a few counts of this clonotype. V and J are TRBV3-1 and TRBJ2-4, with D perhaps given as TRBD1 or TRBD2 (5 bases each). The CDR3 has 15 residues. Germline assignment: CDR1 LGHDT and CDR2 YNNKEL (reference sequence). With 4 bases removed from V and 7 bases from J, the gap between germline ends came to 17 bases. This chain's CDR3 is CASSPSRGRRNIQYF. DNA of the CDR3: TGTGCCAGCAGCCCGAGTCGGGGCAGACGGAACATTCAGTACTTC.

The chain joins TRBV5-4 to TRBJ1-1; D is unclear. The germline V and J ends were trimmed by 0 bases and 5 bases, with 11 bases remaining between them. This CDR3 has 14 residues. Germline V CDR1 and CDR2: SGHNT, YYREEE (reference sequence). CDR3 residues: CASSLGFRSTEAFF. In nucleotides, the CDR3 is TGTGCCAGCAGCTTGGGTTTTAGGTCGACTGAAGCTTTCTTT. The full variable domain, its missing parts supplied by reference TRBV5-4 and TRBJ1-1, is ETGVTQSPTHLIKTRGQQVTLRCSSQSGHNTVSWYQQALGQGPQFIFQYYREEENGRGNFPPRFSGLQFPNYSSELNVNALELDDSALYLCASSLGFRSTEAFFGQGTRLTVV.

This clonotype came up a few times. This chain uses TRBV12-3 or TRBV12-4 with TRBJ1-2; the D is unclear. V was cut by 8 bases and J by 7 bases, with 26 bases left in between. This CDR3 comprises 16 residues. This CDR3 is CASSGQRLSLEGGYTF. The CDR3 bases are TGTGCCAGCTCCGGCCAGAGACTCTCTCTCGAGGGTGGCTACACCTTC.